The rows below give T cell receptor beta chains drawn from one sample of a study of T-cell memory formation after mild COVID-19. TCRdb reprocessed the 5' RACE reads with MiXCR, giving one entry per CDR3 protein. This sample has 200,000 to 300,000 distinct CDR3 sequences, with 8.5% to 9.5% found just once. Sequenced: PBMCs or a T cell subset sorted from them (not recorded which). The source is a man younger than 35 who had mild COVID-19 (a few samples of this study predate the infection). Cell type and time point are not known. CDR3s include the opening cysteine and the closing phenylalanine or tryptophan. The D gene is left open where the match is weak. Clone size, where shown, is once, few, many, or a class for clones that have expanded.

D	V	J	size	DNA	CDR3
TRBD2	TRBV4-1	TRBJ2-5	few	TGCGCCAGCAGCCAAGTTTTTCCCGGGTCTAGCGGGGAAGGAAGAGAAACCCAGTACTTC	CASSQVFPGSSGEGRETQYF
TRBD2	TRBV7-8	TRBJ2-5	NA	TGTGCCAGCAGCAACAGGCCTAGCGGGGAGACCCAGTACTTC	CASSNRPSGETQYF
TRBD1	TRBV10-1	TRBJ2-2	few	TGCGCCAGCAGCTTAGACAGGGGCAACACCGGGGAGCTGTTTTTT	CASSLDRGNTGELFF
NA	TRBV7-9	TRBJ2-5	NA	TGTGCCAGCAGCGGTCCAGTGCAAGAGACCCAGTACTTC	CASSGPVQETQYF
TRBD2	TRBV4-3	TRBJ2-5	NA	TGCGCCAGCGGTCTCAGTCAGGGGAGCGGGGGAGAGACCCAGTACTTC	CASGLSQGSGGETQYF
NA	TRBV12-3/TRBV12-4	TRBJ1-1	NA	TGTGCCAGCAGTTTTGTCCAGGGGAACACTGAAGCTTTCTTT	CASSFVQGNTEAFF
NA	TRBV6-6	TRBJ1-3	few	TGTGCCAGCAGTTACGCGGTTTCAGGAAACACCATATATTTT	CASSYAVSGNTIYF
TRBD2	TRBV7-2	TRBJ2-3	few	TGTGCCTATAGCGGGGGGGCCGAGTATACGCAGTATTTT	CAYSGGAEYTQYF
TRBD1	TRBV4-3	TRBJ2-1	many	TGCGCCAGCAGCGTACAGGGGCGCGGGAATGAGCAGTTCTTC	CASSVQGRGNEQFF
NA	TRBV4-1	TRBJ1-2	NA	TGCGCCAGCAGCCAACCGGGACTCCCACCTTATGGCTACACCTTC	CASSQPGLPPYGYTF
TRBD1	TRBV12-3/TRBV12-4	TRBJ1-5	few	TGTGCCAGCAGTTCGCAGGGGGCTGGTCAGCCCCAGCATTTT	CASSSQGAGQPQHF
NA	TRBV11-2	TRBJ2-2	NA	TGTGCCAGCAGCCAGCAGGGCCCCGGGGAGCTGTTTTTT	CASSQQGPGELFF
NA	TRBV15	TRBJ2-7	many	TGTGCCACCAGCTTGTCAGTCTCCTACGAGCAGTACTTC	CATSLSVSYEQYF
NA	TRBV12-3/TRBV12-4	TRBJ2-1	few	TGTGCCAGCAGCCCCGGACCGACTATCAATGAGCAGTTCTTC	CASSPGPTINEQFF
NA	TRBV5-1	TRBJ1-4	NA	TGCGCCAGCAGGGCTACCGGGGGGGAAAAACTGTTTTTT	CASRATGGEKLFF
TRBD2	TRBV11-2	TRBJ2-5	few	TGTGCCAGCAGGTCACTAGCGGGCGGGGAGACCCAGTACTTC	CASRSLAGGETQYF
TRBD1	TRBV29-1	TRBJ1-2	NA	TGCAGCGAGGGGGACAGGGATTATGGCTACACCTTC	CSEGDRDYGYTF
NA	TRBV20-1	TRBJ1-4	many	TGCAGTGCTAGAGATCGGGCTGCAGGGTACGAAAAACTGTTTTTT	CSARDRAAGYEKLFF
NA	TRBV6-2/TRBV6-3	TRBJ2-3	many	TGTGCCAGCAGTTACCAGCGTGGTGCGGATACGCAGTATTTT	CASSYQRGADTQYF
NA	TRBV20-1	TRBJ1-2	NA	TGCAGTGCTAGGGAGATCGCTAACTATGGCTACACCTTC	CSAREIANYGYTF
NA	TRBV4-2	TRBJ1-3	NA	TGTGCCAGCAGCCAAGACAGGACAGTAGGTGGAAACACCATATATTTT	CASSQDRTVGGNTIYF
TRBD1	TRBV5-1	TRBJ2-5	NA	TGCGCCAGCAGCCAGACAGGGGGAGTGGAAGAGACCCAGTACTTC	CASSQTGGVEETQYF
TRBD1	TRBV4-1	TRBJ1-2	NA	TGCGCCAGCAGCCAATGGACAGGGGACTATGGCTACACCTTC	CASSQWTGDYGYTF
TRBD2	TRBV6-5	TRBJ2-3	many	TGTGCCAGCACCAACGCCTTGACTAGCGGGGTTACGCAGTATTTT	CASTNALTSGVTQYF
NA	TRBV29-1	TRBJ1-1	NA	TGCAGCGTTGAGTTGCAGAGTGGCACTGAAGCTTTCTTT	CSVELQSGTEAFF
NA	TRBV5-1	TRBJ2-2	many	TGCGCCAGCAGCTTGCGAGTCCACACCGGGGAGCTGTTTTTT	CASSLRVHTGELFF
NA	TRBV20-1	TRBJ1-4	few	TGCAGTGCTAGTGGGGGCGCTAATGAAAAACTGTTTTTT	CSASGGANEKLFF
NA	TRBV5-1	TRBJ1-2	NA	TGCGCCAGCAGCTCCGGCCGGGGATCGAACTATGGCTACACCTTC	CASSSGRGSNYGYTF
NA	TRBV20-1	TRBJ2-3	NA	TGCAGTGCTAGAGATCATCGCGGGGCCACAGATACGCAGTATTTT	CSARDHRGATDTQYF
NA	TRBV5-1	TRBJ2-6	few	TGCGCCAGCAGAGGTGGGACGGGGGCCAACGTCCTGACTTTC	CASRGGTGANVLTF
NA	TRBV12-3/TRBV12-4	TRBJ1-5	few	TGTGCCAGCATCCCAACGGGGGGCCCCCAGCATTTT	CASIPTGGPQHF
TRBD1	TRBV7-9	TRBJ1-2	few	TGTGCCAGCAGCTTTGAACCGGGACAGGGGATGCGCGGCTACACCTTC	CASSFEPGQGMRGYTF
TRBD1	TRBV7-2	TRBJ2-5	many	TGTGCCAGCAGCGTAGGCGGACAGGGAAGAAAAGAGACCCAGTACTTC	CASSVGGQGRKETQYF
NA	TRBV30	TRBJ2-3	NA	TGTGCCTGGAGTGTACGTCTTTCGGATACGCAGTATTTT	CAWSVRLSDTQYF
TRBD1	TRBV4-1	TRBJ1-2	NA	TGCGCCAGTGGGGACAGTTTGGGCTACACCTTC	CASGDSLGYTF
NA	TRBV13	TRBJ2-1	few	TGTGCCAGCAGTTCCCCGGGGCCAAGCTCCTACAATGAGCAGTTCTTC	CASSSPGPSSYNEQFF
NA	TRBV9	TRBJ1-2	few	TGTGCCAGCAGCGCAGGTGGGGGCGCTGGCTACACCTTC	CASSAGGGAGYTF
NA	TRBV19	TRBJ2-5	NA	TGTGCCAGTAGTATAGTAGGAGGGATCGAGACCCAGTACTTC	CASSIVGGIETQYF
TRBD1	TRBV7-2	TRBJ2-3	many	TGTGCCAGCGGGGGACAGGGACCCACAGATACGCAGTATTTT	CASGGQGPTDTQYF
NA	TRBV7-2	TRBJ1-1	NA	TGTGCCAGCAGCACCACAGGGGAAGCTTTCTTT	CASSTTGEAFF
NA	TRBV27	TRBJ2-1	many	TGTGCCAGCAGCTGGAACTTTGAGCAGTTCTTC	CASSWNFEQFF
NA	TRBV6-5	TRBJ2-1	few	TGTGCCAGCGGGACGTACAATGAGCAGTTCTTC	CASGTYNEQFF
TRBD2	TRBV15	TRBJ2-5	NA	TGTGCCGTAAAGCCGACTAGCGGAGGCCAAGAGACCCAGTACTTC	CAVKPTSGGQETQYF
NA	TRBV27	TRBJ2-3	NA	TGTGCCAGCAGAACAGGGTACGGCACAGATACGCAGTATTTT	CASRTGYGTDTQYF
NA	TRBV29-1	TRBJ1-2	NA	TGCAGCGTTGAAGATCACCCCAGGGACTCGGGCTACACCTTC	CSVEDHPRDSGYTF
NA	TRBV29-1	TRBJ2-2	NA	TGCAGCGTCCTGACCCCGAACACCGGGGAGCTGTTTTTT	CSVLTPNTGELFF
TRBD2	TRBV4-1	TRBJ2-3	NA	TGCGCCAGCAGCCAAGAGCCGGGGGGGGCTAGCACAGATACGCAGTATTTT	CASSQEPGGASTDTQYF
NA	TRBV27	TRBJ2-5	few	TGTGCCAGCAGATCGCGGGGGCTAGAGACCCAGTACTTC	CASRSRGLETQYF
NA	TRBV20-1	TRBJ2-3	few	TGCAGTGCGCGAGGGACAGATACGCAGTATTTT	CSARGTDTQYF